This T cell receptor beta chain was captured by sequencing in a study of T cell repertoires in cytomegalovirus infection. Whole-study context: CMV infection together with matching HLA type was indicated by public TCR beta signatures.

V trimming: 1 base; J trimming: 7 bases; junction bases outside the gene matches: 6. The CDR3 has 13 residues. Per the germline V gene, CDR1 is DFQATT and CDR2 is SNEGSKA (reference sequence). A note on this clonotype: Its antigen is currently unknown.

MiXCR, run by TCRdb on the reads, gives a single entry per CDR3 protein. The sample has about 140,000 distinct CDR3 sequences; roughly 6.5% are singletons. Study-wide points: Cumulative public TCR beta family frequency identified CMV carriers with the relevant HLA. CMV-specific HLA-C-restricted TCR beta clonotypes dominated the ex vivo response.

The chain has TRBV20-1 and TRBJ2-7, with TRBD2 matching over 8 bases. This receptor was obtained from a human donor in good health (CMV status not recorded). Some clones in this sample may be carry-over from other donors' samples. Sequencing was carried out using PBMCs. CDR3 DNA sequence: TGCAGTGCTAGAGCTAGCGGGTTTGGTGAGCAGTACTTC. This codes for CSARASGFGEQYF.